This record concerns one TCR beta chain sequence. The sample is drawn from a study of CD8 T cells in Susac syndrome. With 3 bases removed from V and 6 bases from J, the gap between germline ends came to 18 bases. This CDR3 has 15 residues. Germline CDR1 reads DFQATT; CDR2 reads SNEGSKA (reference sequence). From blood CD8+ and CD4+ T cells, the TCR beta chain was sequenced. The multiple sclerosis controls, all treatment-naive patients, had relapsing-remitting disease that was stable or active. The TEMRA cells underwent FACS enrichment, while the CD8+ and CD4+ T cells underwent negative isolation. RNA was extracted with the RNeasy kit, and a quantity of roughly 0.45 to 1 ug was reverse transcribed using random hexamers. Multiplex immunoSEQ PCR targeted 54 Vbeta and 13 Jbeta TCR beta segments. TCRdb called the immunoSEQ multiplex PCR reads again in MiXCR, with one record for every CDR3 protein. The sample holds 200,000 or so distinct CDR3 sequences; about 95% are singletons and the top ten take 0.085% to 0.095%.

The sequenced sample consisted of CD4+ T cells from PBMCs. V gene TRBV20-1 combines with J gene TRBJ2-1, with D possibly TRBD2 on 6 matching bases. This TCR derives from a human donor with multiple sclerosis. The CDR3 region is CSARLMGLAFNEQFF. The CDR3 region has the DNA TGCAGTGCTAGGTTGATGGGACTGGCCTTCAATGAGCAGTTCTTC.